The 21 T cell receptor beta chains presented below share a single source sample, sequenced in a study of T cells after somatic rescue of genetic block. TCRdb keeps only in-frame clones here, not all; method: immunoSEQ multiplex PCR. The sample carries 100,000 to 120,000 clones, around nine tenths recorded once. The sequenced material came from peripheral blood mononuclear cells (PBMCs). The receptors were sampled from a woman in her late teens or twenties.

V is TRBV9 and J is TRBJ1-4; no firm D call. This CDR3 is 15 amino acids long. Germline loops: CDR1 SGDLS, CDR2 YYNGEE. Trimming took 0 bases from V and 5 from J, leaving 11 bases between them. CDR3 sequence (DNA): TGTGCCAGCAGCGTAGGGGCAGACAAGAATGAAAAACTGTTTTTT. The encoded protein is CASSVGADKNEKLFF.

The V gene is TRBV18, the J gene TRBJ1-5; 11 nucleotides align to TRBD1. Trimming took 6 bases from V and 0 from J; bases not matched to a gene: 25. The germline CDR1 and CDR2 sequences are KGHSH and LQKENI. CDR3 length: 23 residues. CDR3 region: CASSSRAGTGGALRLYSNQPQHF. DNA of the CDR3: TGTGCCAGCTCGTCGAGGGCCGGGACAGGGGGTGCACTCCGCCTTTATAGCAATCAGCCCCAGCATTTT.

The chain recombines TRBV29-1 with TRBJ2-1; D possibly uses TRBD1 or TRBD2 (5 bases each). The V and J ends lost 4 bases and 2 bases respectively, with 12 bases between them. The germline CDR1 and CDR2 sequences are SQVTM and ANQGSEA. CDR3 length: 14 residues. The CDR3: CSVVERGPYNEQFF. The CDR3 region has the DNA TGCAGCGTTGTAGAGAGGGGCCCCTACAATGAGCAGTTCTTC.

The V and J genes are TRBV10-3 and TRBJ1-6, with D possibly TRBD1 on 6 matching bases. CDR1 and CDR2 from the germline V gene are ENHRY and SYGVKD. This CDR3 comprises 15 residues. The germline V and J ends were trimmed by 5 bases and 9 bases, with 17 bases remaining between them. Written as DNA, the CDR3 is TGTGCCATCAGTCTTCGGACAGAGGTCTCTTCACCCCTCCACTTT. Protein sequence: CAISLRTEVSSPLHF.

The CDR3 DNA reads TGTGCCAGTAGCCGGGACAGGCGCAACACTGAAGCTTTCTTT. It specifies CASSRDRRNTEAFF. V gene TRBV19 combines with J gene TRBJ1-1, with TRBD1 identical over 8 bases. The CDR3 is made up of 14 amino acids. Germline assignment: CDR1 LNHDA and CDR2 SQIVND (reference sequence). After removal of 6 bases from V and 2 bases from J, the junction contained 5 bases not matched to a gene. Using reference TRBV19 and TRBJ1-1 for the parts outside the CDR3, the full variable domain is DGGITQSPKYLFRKEGQNVTLSCEQNLNHDAMYWYRQDPGQGLRLIYYSQIVNDFQKGDIAEGYSVSREKKESFPLTVTSAQKNPTAFYLCASSRDRRNTEAFFGQGTRLTVV.

The rearrangement links TRBV19 to TRBJ1-1, with 8 bases that match TRBD1. With 5 bases clipped from V and 5 bases from J, the junction kept 10 bases outside the gene matches. In germline, CDR1 is LNHDA, CDR2 SQIVND (reference sequence). This CDR3 has 15 residues. The CDR3 bases are TGTGCCAGTAGTCCTTCCAGGGGGCGCGGGACTGAAGCTTTCTTT. This sequence encodes CASSPSRGRGTEAFF.

V usage is TRBV19 and J usage is TRBJ1-6; D is possibly TRBD1 (5 bases). This CDR3 region has 14 residues. In germline, CDR1 is LNHDA, CDR2 SQIVND (reference sequence). The V gene lost 2 bases and the J gene lost 7 bases, with 9 bases spanning the gap. This chain's CDR3 is CASSIRQPNSPLHF. The CDR3 DNA sequence: TGTGCCAGTAGTATAAGACAGCCAAATTCACCCCTCCACTTT. Based on the CDR3 plus reference TRBV19 and TRBJ1-6, the full variable domain is DGGITQSPKYLFRKEGQNVTLSCEQNLNHDAMYWYRQDPGQGLRLIYYSQIVNDFQKGDIAEGYSVSREKKESFPLTVTSAQKNPTAFYLCASSIRQPNSPLHFGNGTRLTVT.

The chain recombines TRBV7-9 with TRBJ2-5, with 10 bases that match TRBD2. The CDR3 extends over 14 amino acids. From germline, CDR1 is SEHNR and CDR2 FQNEAQ (reference sequence). After removal of 3 bases from V and 3 bases from J, the junction contained 1 base not matched to a gene. As DNA, the CDR3 is TGTGCCAGCAGCTTGGGACTAGCGAAAGAGACCCAGTACTTC. Translated, it gives CASSLGLAKETQYF.

The chain carries TRBV7-9 and TRBJ2-7; maybe TRBD2 (5 bases). Trimming took 5 bases from V and 5 from J, leaving 16 bases between them. This CDR3 region has 14 residues. The germline V gene encodes CDR1 SEHNR and CDR2 FQNEAQ (reference sequence). The CDR3 nucleotides are TGTGCCAGCAGCCCGGCGGGTAGTACGCACGAGCAGTACTTC. Its protein is CASSPAGSTHEQYF. Using reference TRBV7-9 and TRBJ2-7 for the parts outside the CDR3, the full variable domain is DTGVSQNPRHKITKRGQNVTFRCDPISEHNRLYWYRQTLGQGPEFLTYFQNEAQLEKSRLLSDRFSAERPKGSFSTLEIQRTEQGDSAMYLCASSPAGSTHEQYFGPGTRLTVT.

The CDR3 sequence: CASSGAAGTQYF. DNA for the CDR3: TGTGCCAGCAGTGGGGCTGCGGGGACCCAGTACTTC. This chain joins TRBV6-5 and TRBJ2-5, with D possibly being TRBD1 or TRBD2 (5 bases each). CDR1 is MNHEY and CDR2 is SVGAGI in the germline V gene. Trimming took off 5 bases at V and 7 bases at J, with 11 bases between the two ends. This CDR3 has 12 amino acids.

The V gene is TRBV7-8, the J gene TRBJ1-5; no clear D gene. V lost 5 bases to trimming and J lost 1 base, with 18 bases between them. The CDR3 length is 17 residues. The V gene's germline CDR1 is SGHVS and CDR2 FQNEAQ. CDR3 sequence (DNA): TGTGCCAGCAGCCCCGGGAGGAAGGGAAAGAGCAATCAGCCCCAGCATTTT. Translating it yields CASSPGRKGKSNQPQHF.

The V call is TRBV7-6, the J call TRBJ2-1; 9 bases are a match to TRBD1. Germline values: CDR1 SGHVS, CDR2 FNYEAQ. The J segment lost 3 bases and the V segment lost 5 bases, leaving 5 bases of the junction unmatched. The CDR3 contains 15 residues. CDR3 nucleotides: TGTGCCAGCAGCCGCGGGACAGGGATCTACAATGAGCAGTTCTTC. This translates into CASSRGTGIYNEQFF.

This chain links TRBV7-9 with TRBJ2-1; weak D call: TRBD2 (6 bases). The CDR3 contains 17 residues. Germline V gives CDR1 SEHNR, CDR2 FQNEAQ (reference sequence). V lost 5 bases, J lost 3 bases, and 20 bases lay in between. The CDR3 sequence is CASSHGPASEFYNEQFF. CDR3 in DNA: TGTGCCAGCAGCCATGGCCCAGCTAGCGAGTTCTACAATGAGCAGTTCTTC.

V is TRBV7-8 and J is TRBJ2-1; D tentatively reads TRBD1 or TRBD2 (5 bases each). The CDR3 extends over 15 amino acids. Germline values: CDR1 SGHVS, CDR2 FQNEAQ. Trimming took 6 bases from V and 0 from J, leaving 12 bases between them. The CDR3 reads CASSSRGGSYNEQFF. The CDR3, as DNA: TGTGCCAGCAGTTCCCGTGGGGGCTCCTACAATGAGCAGTTCTTC.

The chain carries TRBV2 and TRBJ1-1, with D perhaps TRBD1 (5 bases). The V end lost 3 bases, the J end lost 0 bases, and 11 bases lay between the germline ends. Germline V CDR1 and CDR2: SNHLY, FYNNEI. The CDR3 spans 15 residues. The CDR3 region is CASSEWGSMNTEAFF. The DNA for the CDR3 is TGTGCCAGCAGTGAGTGGGGCAGTATGAACACTGAAGCTTTCTTT.

The V call is TRBV19, the J call TRBJ1-4; D not certain. Germline CDR1 is LNHDA and CDR2 is SQIVND (reference sequence). The CDR3 runs 14 residues. The V end was cut by 3 bases, the J end by 0 bases, with 5 bases between. CDR3 DNA: TGTGCCAGTAGTATCCAGGCAACTAATGAAAAACTGTTTTTT. It specifies CASSIQATNEKLFF.

In this sample, this clone turned up once. CDR3 protein: CASSLYTGRGDTEAFF. The CDR3 DNA sequence: TGTGCCAGCAGCTTGTATACAGGGAGGGGGGACACTGAAGCTTTCTTT. This chain links TRBV7-7 with TRBJ1-1; D perhaps matches TRBD1 (6 bases). The CDR3 sequence is 16 residues long. V lost 3 bases and J 3 bases, leaving 17 bases between the germline ends. CDR1 and CDR2 from the germline V gene are SSHAT and FNYEAQ (reference sequence).

This clone was counted once. The V and J genes are TRBV7-2 and TRBJ2-3; D is possibly TRBD1 (6 bases). V was trimmed by 4 bases and J by 6 bases, leaving 17 bases between them. The CDR3 sequence is 15 residues long. Germline V gives CDR1 SGHTA, CDR2 FQGNSA. CDR3 protein: CASSSRGGHTDTQYF. DNA of the CDR3: TGTGCCAGCAGCTCCAGGGGTGGGCACACGGATACGCAGTATTTT.

This clone showed up just a few times. The chain couples TRBV30 to TRBJ1-5; 9 positions agree with TRBD1. The CDR3 runs to 14 residues. V lost 0 bases to trimming and J lost 5 bases; unmatched junction nucleotides: 2. Germline lookup yields CDR1 GTSNPN and CDR2 SVGIG (reference sequence). CDR3 amino acids: CAWSVGQGHQPQHF. DNA for the CDR3: TGTGCCTGGAGTGTAGGACAGGGGCATCAGCCCCAGCATTTT.

The chain combines TRBV4-3 with TRBJ2-3, with a weak D call TRBD1 (5 bases). This CDR3 is built from 14 residues. Trimming took off 3 bases at V and 4 bases at J, with 11 bases between the two ends. CDR1 LGHNA and CDR2 YSLEER come from the germline V gene. The CDR3: CASSQALRADTQYF. DNA for the CDR3: TGCGCCAGCAGCCAGGCCCTCAGGGCAGATACGCAGTATTTT.

In its sample, this clone was seen a few times. The V and J genes are TRBV5-5 and TRBJ1-6, with TRBD1 identical over 10 bases. The J segment lost 0 bases and the V segment lost 0 bases, leaving 6 bases of the junction unmatched. Germline assignment: CDR1 SGHKS and CDR2 YYEKEE (reference sequence). The CDR3 totals 19 residues. CDR3 loop: CASSLGGTGASSYNSPLHF. As DNA, the CDR3 is TGTGCCAGCAGCTTGGGCGGGACAGGGGCGTCCTCCTATAATTCACCCCTCCACTTT.